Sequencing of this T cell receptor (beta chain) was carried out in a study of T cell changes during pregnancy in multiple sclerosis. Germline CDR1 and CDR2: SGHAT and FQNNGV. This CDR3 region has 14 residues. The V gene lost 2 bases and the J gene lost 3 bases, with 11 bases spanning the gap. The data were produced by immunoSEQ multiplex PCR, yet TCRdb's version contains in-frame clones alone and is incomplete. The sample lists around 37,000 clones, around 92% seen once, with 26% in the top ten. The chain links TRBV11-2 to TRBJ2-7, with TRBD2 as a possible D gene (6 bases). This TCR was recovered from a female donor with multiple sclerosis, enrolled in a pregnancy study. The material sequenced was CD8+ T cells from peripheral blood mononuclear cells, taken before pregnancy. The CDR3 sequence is CASSLWRGNYEQYF. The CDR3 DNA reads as TGTGCCAGCAGCTTATGGAGGGGCAACTACGAGCAGTACTTC.